This T cell receptor (beta chain) comes out of a study of glioma-infiltrating T cells. Amplification of TCR alpha and beta CDR3 regions from RNA used iRepertoire nested multiplex PCR. One-step reverse transcription and amplification started from approximately 100-400 ng of tissue mRNA or PBMC total RNA. A single record per CDR3 protein comes from TCRdb applying MiXCR to the multiplex PCR reads. The data contain more than 95,000 distinct CDR3 sequences, about 30% of them seen just once; the ten biggest clones take up around 40%. The CDR3 runs 13 residues. Trimming removed 5 bases from V and 10 bases from J; junction bases left unmatched: 8. Germline assignment: CDR1 LNHDA and CDR2 SQIVND (reference sequence).

The TCR comes from a human donor with low-grade glioma or glioblastoma, undergoing nonglioma brain surgery, or in good health (not recorded which). The sequenced sample was glioma tissue, nonneoplastic brain tissue, or PBMCs (not recorded which). The chain has TRBV19 and TRBJ1-1; 9 nucleotides align to TRBD1. The CDR3 sequence: CASSSQGAFTAFF. In DNA form, the CDR3 reads TGTGCCAGTAGTTCACAGGGGGCTTTTACAGCTTTCTTT.